This T cell receptor (beta chain) emerged from a study of molecular identifiers for immune sequencing clone quantification. Overall study: Within a replicate experiment, RNA obtained from either roughly 20,000 or 100,000 naive CD8 cells was divided into five aliquots, and four of those aliquots were then sequenced.

Germline values: CDR1 LNHDA, CDR2 SQIVND (reference sequence). The ends were cut back, 4 bases at V and 0 bases at J, with 10 bases in the middle. This CDR3 has 15 residues. Findings and limits, study-wide: Identical TCR molecules can share a barcode, and this sharing could underestimate highly expanded clone sizes.

The CD8+CD4-CCR7+CD45RA+ phenotype defined the sorted naive CD8 T cells. Previously described methods and listed TCR primers were used for bulk TCR libraries. TCRdb independently ran MiXCR on the PCR reads; one entry per CDR3 protein. The sample comprises over 550,000 distinct CDR3 sequences, less than 30% of which are singletons, and 0.78% rests with the top ten. On this clonotype itself: Its antigen is currently unknown.

This chain links TRBV19 with TRBJ1-3; tentatively, D is TRBD1 (6 bases). The specimen sequenced was naive CD8+ T cells from blood, with Jurkat cell RNA spiked in. Documented subset: FACS-sorted CD8+CD4-CCR7+CD45RA+ naive T cells. The clonotype comes from a human donor in good health. Some libraries in this study had Jurkat cell RNA spiked in. In DNA, the CDR3 is TGTGCCAGTAGTACCGGGGACATCTCTGGAAACACCATATATTTT. Protein: CASSTGDISGNTIYF.